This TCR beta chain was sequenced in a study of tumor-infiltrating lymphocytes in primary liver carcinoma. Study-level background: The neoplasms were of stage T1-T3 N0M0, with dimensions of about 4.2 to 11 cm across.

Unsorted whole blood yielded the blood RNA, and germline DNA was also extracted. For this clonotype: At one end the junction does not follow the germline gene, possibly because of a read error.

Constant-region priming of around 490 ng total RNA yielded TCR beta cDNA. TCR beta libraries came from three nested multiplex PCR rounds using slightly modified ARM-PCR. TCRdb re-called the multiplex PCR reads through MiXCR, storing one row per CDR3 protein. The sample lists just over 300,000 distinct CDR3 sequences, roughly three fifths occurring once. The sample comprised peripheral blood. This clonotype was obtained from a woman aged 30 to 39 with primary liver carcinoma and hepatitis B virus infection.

CDR3 nucleotides: TGCAGCGTTGAAGGGGGGACAGGGGGGCTGTTTTTT. Residues: CSVEGGTGGLFF. V usage is TRBV29-1 and J usage is TRBJ2-2, with 11 bases lining up with TRBD1. CDR1 is SQVTM, CDR2 ANQGSEA, per germline. The CDR3 covers 12 residues.